The text below deals with one T cell receptor beta chain. The data were taken from a study of PD-1 blockade in classical Hodgkin lymphoma. Every patient relapsed after autologous stem cell transplantation, and brentuximab vedotin exposure varied. Sequencing used immunoSEQ multiplex PCR; TCRdb keeps in-frame clones, though not all of them. Seen here are about 25,000 clones, more than 65% observed once, and the top ten hold 2.5% to 3.5%. Germline V CDR1 and CDR2: SGHNT, YYREEE (reference sequence). CDR3 length: 18 residues. Trimming shortened V by 4 bases and J by 7 bases, and 24 bases separated the two germline ends.

This specimen consisted of peripheral blood mononuclear cells (PBMCs), obtained at baseline. The rearrangement joins TRBV5-4 to TRBJ1-6; a possible D gene is TRBD1 (5 bases). The clonotype was recovered from a human donor with classical Hodgkin lymphoma. CDR3 in DNA: TGTGCCAGCAGCCCCCGGTATGGGACTACGACCCTCAATTCACCCCTCCACTTT. Its protein is CASSPRYGTTTLNSPLHF. Full variable domain (rest looked up from reference TRBV5-4 and TRBJ1-6): ETGVTQSPTHLIKTRGQQVTLRCSSQSGHNTVSWYQQALGQGPQFIFQYYREEENGRGNFPPRFSGLQFPNYSSELNVNALELDDSALYLCASSPRYGTTTLNSPLHFGNGTRLTVT.